Sequencing of this TCR beta chain was carried out in a study of response to subunit inactivated influenza vaccine. Notes on the study in general: T cells newly recruited by each seasonal influenza vaccination are few, the authors suggested.

This clonotype has a count of ten or more. Its antigen is not known. The junction differs from germline at one of its ends, possibly a read error. The CDR3 runs to 14 residues. Germline CDR1 reads SGHRS; CDR2 reads YFSETQ. TCRdb used MiXCR to reprocess the RT-PCR reads, holding one entry per CDR3 protein. The sample has 450,000 to 600,000 distinct CDR3 sequences, under 9% seen once. The V gene is TRBV5-1, the J gene TRBJ2-7; TRBD2 aligns across 12 bases. Material: PBMCs from blood, obtained less than 30 months after vaccination. The sequence derives from a man in his fifties or sixties who received an inactivated influenza vaccine. CDR3 DNA sequence: TGTGCCAGCAGTCCGGGACTAGCGGGCTACGAGCAGTACTTC. Encoded protein: CASSPGLAGYEQYF.